This TCR beta chain was recovered during a study of T cell repertoires in cytomegalovirus infection. Deletions cut 6 bases from V and 5 bases from J, with 8 bases between. From germline, CDR1 is MNHEY and CDR2 SMNVEV (reference sequence). CDR3 length: 11 amino acids. TCRdb independently ran MiXCR on the reads; one entry per CDR3 protein. The repertoire includes about 770,000 distinct CDR3 sequences, under 35% of them detected once, and roughly 14% sits in the top ten. Concerning this clonotype: Antigen: not known.

The chain has TRBV27 and TRBJ2-7; D gene ambiguous. This specimen consisted of cultured CD8+ T cells from PBMCs, obtained from culture after CMV antigen stimulation. This clonotype was obtained from a human donor in good health (CMV status not recorded). Some clones in this sample may be carry-over from other donors' samples. The CDR3 DNA is TGTGCCAGCAGCCTAAATGACGAGCAGTACTTC. This sequence encodes CASSLNDEQYF.